This T cell receptor (beta chain) derives from a study of T and B cells in COVID-19 patients. The wider study: At median age about 37 years, recovered patients were younger than active-infection patients at less than 70. Critical illness requiring mechanical ventilation or extracorporeal membrane oxygenation affected about 60% of the roughly 20 active-infection patients.

TRB was amplified from roughly 250-500 ng of blood genomic DNA. In this sample, this clonotype turned up a few times. The J segment lost 2 bases and the V segment lost 7 bases, leaving 4 bases of the junction unmatched. CDR3 size: 13 residues. The germline V gene encodes CDR1 MNHNS and CDR2 SASEGT. Multiplex PCR with BIOMED2 TRB-A/B primer pools amplified TRB rearrangements. TCRdb passed the multiplex PCR reads through MiXCR, listing each CDR3 protein once. Of about 3,200 distinct CDR3 sequences listed, 25% to 30% were seen once; the top ten hold about three fifths. V gene TRBV6-1 combines with J gene TRBJ1-2; 7 nucleotides agree with TRBD1. The clonotype originates from a human donor with active COVID-19. The donor label of this sample is uncertain. The specimen was blood. The chain's CDR3 is CASNKQGNYGYTF. As DNA, the CDR3 is TGTGCCAGCAACAAACAGGGGAACTATGGCTACACCTTC.